Listed below are T cell receptor beta chains from one sample, sequenced in a study of blood T cell repertoires in COVID-19. The repertoire was sequenced with immunoSEQ multiplex PCR; TCRdb's copy has only in-frame clones and lacks some. The table lists about 34,000 clones, more than 85% of them singletons, with around two fifths in the top ten. The sample comprised peripheral blood. All receptors come from a man aged 55 to 70 with active or convalescent COVID-19. CDR3s leave out the opening cysteine and the closing phenylalanine or tryptophan.

ASSPRGTDTQY	TRBJ2-3	TRBV3-1/TRBV3-2
ASSKDRSTDTQY	TRBJ2-3	TRBV5-1
SANINEKLF	TRBJ1-4	TRBV20-1
AISGGGNTEAF	TRBJ1-1	TRBV10-3
ASSSSSDGEAF	TRBJ1-1	TRBV18
ASSPQVSTEAF	TRBJ1-1	TRBV3-1/TRBV3-2
ASSLTAGYGYT	TRBJ1-2	TRBV5-8
ASSFSGADTQY	TRBJ2-3	TRBV5-1
ASSLGQGAGEQF	TRBJ2-1	TRBV7-2
ASSFAGSTDTQY	TRBJ2-3	TRBV7-3
ACQGRYGYT	TRBJ1-2	TRBV30
ACRGVLNSPLH	TRBJ1-6	TRBV30
ASSSPYEQY	TRBJ2-7	TRBV28
VTQGSNQPQH	TRBJ1-5	TRBV28
ASSSRTGGSNQPQH	TRBJ1-5	TRBV2
AWSLGGTEQF	TRBJ2-1	TRBV30
ASRVQGPGTEAF	TRBJ1-1	TRBV5-1